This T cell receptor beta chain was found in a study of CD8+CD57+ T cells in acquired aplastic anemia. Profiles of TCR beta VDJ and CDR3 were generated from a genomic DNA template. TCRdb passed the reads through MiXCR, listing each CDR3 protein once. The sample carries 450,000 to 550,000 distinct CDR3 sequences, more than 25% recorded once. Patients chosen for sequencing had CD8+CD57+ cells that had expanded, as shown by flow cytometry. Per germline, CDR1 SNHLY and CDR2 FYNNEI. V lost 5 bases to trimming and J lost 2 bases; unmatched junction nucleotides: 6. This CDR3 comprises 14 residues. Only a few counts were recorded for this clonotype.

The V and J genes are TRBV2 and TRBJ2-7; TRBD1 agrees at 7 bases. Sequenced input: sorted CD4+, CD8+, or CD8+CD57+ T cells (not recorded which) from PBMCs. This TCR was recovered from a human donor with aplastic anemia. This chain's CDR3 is CASSWRQGTYEQYF. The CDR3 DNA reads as TGTGCCAGCAGTTGGAGACAGGGCACCTACGAGCAGTACTTC.